This T cell receptor beta chain was documented in a study of blood T cell repertoires in COVID-19. Sequenced by immunoSEQ multiplex PCR; TCRdb stores in-frame clones only, minus some. This table has about 400,000 clones, approximately 88% appearing once. The V gene's germline CDR1 is LGHNA and CDR2 YSLEER. The CDR3 totals 15 residues. Trimming at V came to 1 base and at J to 3 bases, leaving 4 bases not matched to a gene. The sequenced material came from peripheral blood. The V and J genes are TRBV4-3 and TRBJ2-7; 9 positions match TRBD2. The clonotype was recovered from a man in his forties with acute or convalescent COVID-19. The CDR3, as DNA: TGCGCCAGCAGCCAAGGACTAGCGGCGTACTACGAGCAGTACTTC. It translates to CASSQGLAAYYEQYF.